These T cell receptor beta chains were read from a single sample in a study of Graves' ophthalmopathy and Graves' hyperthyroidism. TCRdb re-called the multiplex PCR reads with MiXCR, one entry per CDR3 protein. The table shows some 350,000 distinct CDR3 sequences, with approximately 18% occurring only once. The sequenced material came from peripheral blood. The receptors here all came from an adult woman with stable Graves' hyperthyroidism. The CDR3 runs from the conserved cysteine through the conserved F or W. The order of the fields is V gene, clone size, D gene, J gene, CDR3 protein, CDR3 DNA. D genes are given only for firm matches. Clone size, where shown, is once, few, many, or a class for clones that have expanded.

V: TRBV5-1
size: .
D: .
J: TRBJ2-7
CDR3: CASSLTGPGSSYEQYF
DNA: TGCGCCAGCAGCTTGACCGGGCCTGGGAGTTCCTACGAGCAGTACTTC

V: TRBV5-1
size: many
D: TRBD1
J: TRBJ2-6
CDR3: CASSLETGTGANVLTF
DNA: TGCGCCAGCAGCTTGGAGACAGGGACTGGGGCCAACGTCCTGACTTTC

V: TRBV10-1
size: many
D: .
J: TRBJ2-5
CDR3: CASSIGIGSDGETQYF
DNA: TGCGCCAGCAGCATCGGGATAGGTTCGGACGGTGAGACCCAGTACTTC

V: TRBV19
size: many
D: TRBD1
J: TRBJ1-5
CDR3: CASSTTLGRGRNQPQHF
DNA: TGTGCCAGTAGTACAACCCTGGGGAGGGGGCGGAATCAGCCCCAGCATTTT

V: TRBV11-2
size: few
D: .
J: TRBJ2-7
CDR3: CASSSIRGNEQYF
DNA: TGTGCCAGCAGCTCTATAAGGGGGAACGAGCAGTACTTC

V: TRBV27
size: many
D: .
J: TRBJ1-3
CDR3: CASRGTDSNTIYF
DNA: TGTGCCAGCAGGGGCACGGATTCGAACACCATATATTTT

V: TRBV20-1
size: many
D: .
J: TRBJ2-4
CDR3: CSATVGAKNIQYF
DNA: TGCAGTGCTACGGTGGGAGCCAAAAACATTCAGTACTTC

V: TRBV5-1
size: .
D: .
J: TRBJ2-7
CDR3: CASSFGSKDLYEQYF
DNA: TGCGCCAGCAGCTTTGGATCGAAAGATCTTTACGAGCAGTACTTC

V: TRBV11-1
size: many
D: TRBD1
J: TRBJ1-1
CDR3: CASSEEGTGLSGTEAFF
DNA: TGTGCCAGCAGCGAAGAAGGGACAGGGTTGTCGGGCACTGAAGCTTTCTTT

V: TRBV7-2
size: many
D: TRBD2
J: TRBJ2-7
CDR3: CASSLGGTSNYEQYF
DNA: TGTGCCAGCAGCTTAGGAGGGACTAGCAACTACGAGCAGTACTTC

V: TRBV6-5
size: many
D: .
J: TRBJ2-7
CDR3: CASSYPGAPDEQYF
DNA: TGTGCCAGCAGTTACCCCGGGGCCCCCGACGAGCAGTACTTC

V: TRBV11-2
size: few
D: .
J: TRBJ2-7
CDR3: CASSVRLVGSYEQYF
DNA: TGTGCCAGCAGCGTTAGACTAGTGGGCTCCTACGAGCAGTACTTC

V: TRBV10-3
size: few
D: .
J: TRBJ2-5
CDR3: CAIGEGSSETQYF
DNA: TGTGCCATCGGTGAGGGTTCCTCAGAGACCCAGTACTTC

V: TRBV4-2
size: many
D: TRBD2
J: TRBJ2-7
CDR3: CASSQVGLAEYEQYF
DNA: TGTGCCAGCAGCCAAGTGGGACTAGCGGAATACGAGCAGTACTTC

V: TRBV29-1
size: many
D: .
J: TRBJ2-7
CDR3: CSVGEGTYSYEQYF
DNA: TGCAGCGTTGGGGAAGGGACATACTCCTACGAGCAGTACTTC

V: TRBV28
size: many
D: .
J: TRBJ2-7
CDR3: CASSTPHTGLYEQYF
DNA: TGTGCCAGCAGTACGCCTCATACAGGGTTATACGAGCAGTACTTC

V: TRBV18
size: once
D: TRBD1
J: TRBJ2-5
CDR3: CASSPRRQGQEIQYF
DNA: TGTGCCAGCTCACCACGGAGACAGGGGCAAGAGATCCAGTACTTC

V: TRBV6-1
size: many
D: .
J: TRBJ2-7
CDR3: CASNGGYSYEQYF
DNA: TGTGCCAGCAATGGAGGTTACTCCTACGAGCAGTACTTC

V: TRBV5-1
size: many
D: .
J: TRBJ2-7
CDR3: CASTPLGSYEQYF
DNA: TGCGCCAGCACCCCGTTAGGGTCCTACGAGCAGTACTTC

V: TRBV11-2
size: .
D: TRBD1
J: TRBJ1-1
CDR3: CASSLEGGKVNTDAFF
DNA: TGTGCCAGCAGCTTAGAAGGGGGCAAGGTGAACACTGATGCTTTCTTT

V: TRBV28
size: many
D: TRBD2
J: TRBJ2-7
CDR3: CASSSPSGRDPYEQYF
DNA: TGTGCCAGCAGTTCTCCGAGCGGGAGGGACCCCTACGAGCAGTACTTC

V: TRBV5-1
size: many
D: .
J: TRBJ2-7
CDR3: CASSPRTLVPEQYF
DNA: TGCGCCAGCAGCCCAAGGACATTGGTCCCCGAGCAGTACTTC

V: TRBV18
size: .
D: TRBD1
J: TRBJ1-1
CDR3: CASSPRTGKTEAFF
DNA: TGTGCCAGCTCACCACGGACAGGGAAGACTGAAGCTTTCTTT

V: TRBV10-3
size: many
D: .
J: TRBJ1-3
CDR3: CAIWVQGPGNTIYF
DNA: TGTGCCATCTGGGTACAGGGACCTGGAAACACCATATATTTT

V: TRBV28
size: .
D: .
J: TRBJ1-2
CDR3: CASSFGHSGYTF
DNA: TGTGCCAGCAGTTTCGGACATTCAGGCTACACCTTC

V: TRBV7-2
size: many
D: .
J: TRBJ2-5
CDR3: CASSIQQGRETQYF
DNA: TGTGCCAGCAGCATACAACAGGGAAGGGAGACCCAGTACTTC

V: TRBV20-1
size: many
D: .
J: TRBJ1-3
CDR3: CSAQHVSSGNTIYF
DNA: TGCAGTGCTCAACATGTTTCCTCTGGAAACACCATATATTTT

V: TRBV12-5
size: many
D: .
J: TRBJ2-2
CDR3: CASTTVSGNTGELFF
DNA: TGTGCTAGTACAACGGTTAGCGGGAACACCGGGGAGCTGTTTTTT

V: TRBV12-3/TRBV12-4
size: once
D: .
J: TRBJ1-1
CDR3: CASSESGRPEAFF
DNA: TGTGCCAGCAGCGAGTCAGGGCGGCCTGAAGCTTTCTTT

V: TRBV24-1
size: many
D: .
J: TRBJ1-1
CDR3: CATRGGNTEAFF
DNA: TGTGCCACGAGAGGGGGTAACACTGAAGCTTTCTTT

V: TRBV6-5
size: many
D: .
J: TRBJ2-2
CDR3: CASSYASGAGELFF
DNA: TGTGCCAGCAGTTACGCTTCAGGGGCCGGGGAGCTGTTTTTT

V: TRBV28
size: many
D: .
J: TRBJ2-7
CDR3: CASSVGQYSYEQYF
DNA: TGTGCCAGCAGCGTAGGACAGTACTCCTACGAGCAGTACTTC

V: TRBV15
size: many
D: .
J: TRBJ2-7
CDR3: CATSPILAPRGNYEQYF
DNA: TGTGCCACCAGCCCTATCCTGGCCCCCAGGGGCAATTACGAGCAGTACTTC

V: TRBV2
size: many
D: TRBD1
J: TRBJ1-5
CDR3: CASSERRTGGNQPQHF
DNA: TGTGCCAGCAGTGAGCGCCGGACAGGGGGCAATCAGCCCCAGCATTTT

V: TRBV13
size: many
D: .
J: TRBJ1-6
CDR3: CASSSTQNNSPLHF
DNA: TGTGCCAGCAGCTCGACACAAAATAATTCACCCCTCCACTTT

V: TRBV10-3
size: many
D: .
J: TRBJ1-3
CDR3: CAISELANTIYF
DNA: TGTGCCATCAGTGAGCTGGCAAACACCATATATTTT

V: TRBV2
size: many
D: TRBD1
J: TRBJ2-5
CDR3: CASLTGGSETQYF
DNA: TGTGCCAGTTTGACAGGGGGCTCGGAGACCCAGTACTTC

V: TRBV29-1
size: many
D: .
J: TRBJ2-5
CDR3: CSVEETQTGMWETQYF
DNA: TGCAGCGTTGAAGAGACCCAGACAGGCATGTGGGAGACCCAGTACTTC

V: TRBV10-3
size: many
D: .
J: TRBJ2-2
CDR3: CAITRDRRNTGELFF
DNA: TGTGCCATCACCAGGGACCGTAGGAACACCGGGGAGCTGTTTTTT

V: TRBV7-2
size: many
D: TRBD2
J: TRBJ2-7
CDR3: CASSLAGLAGDPYEQYF
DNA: TGTGCCAGCAGCTTAGCCGGACTAGCGGGAGACCCCTACGAGCAGTACTTC

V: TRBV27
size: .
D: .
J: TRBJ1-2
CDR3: CASRTIGEGYTF
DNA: TGTGCCAGCAGGACAATAGGCGAGGGCTACACCTTC

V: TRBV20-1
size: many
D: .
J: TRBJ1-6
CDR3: CSAYRGLEDSPLHF
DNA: TGCAGTGCTTACCGGGGCCTCGAGGATTCACCCCTCCACTTT

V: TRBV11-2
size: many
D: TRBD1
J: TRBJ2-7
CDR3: CASSGRDSSVGEQYF
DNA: TGTGCCAGCAGCGGCCGGGACAGTTCCGTCGGCGAGCAGTACTTC

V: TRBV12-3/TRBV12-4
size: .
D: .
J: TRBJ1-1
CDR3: CASRPAGPEAFF
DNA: TGTGCCAGCAGACCTGCCGGCCCTGAAGCTTTCTTT

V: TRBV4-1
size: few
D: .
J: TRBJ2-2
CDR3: CASSQVITGELFF
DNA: TGCGCCAGCAGCCAAGTTATAACCGGGGAGCTGTTTTTT

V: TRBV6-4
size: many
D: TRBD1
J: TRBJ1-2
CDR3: CASSEQQGPNYGYTF
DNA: TGTGCCAGCAGTGAACAACAGGGGCCTAACTATGGCTACACCTTC

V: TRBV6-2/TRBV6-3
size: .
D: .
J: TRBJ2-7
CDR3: CASSDRRTTFTYEQYF
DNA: TGTGCCAGCAGTGACCGTCGGACAACTTTCACCTACGAGCAGTACTTC

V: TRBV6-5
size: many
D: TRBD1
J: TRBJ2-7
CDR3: CASSYFGQGYDEQYF
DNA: TGTGCCAGCAGTTACTTCGGACAGGGGTATGACGAGCAGTACTTC

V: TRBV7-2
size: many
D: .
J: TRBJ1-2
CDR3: CASSPQGPRLDYGYTF
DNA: TGTGCCAGCAGCCCACAGGGACCCCGACTCGACTATGGCTACACCTTC

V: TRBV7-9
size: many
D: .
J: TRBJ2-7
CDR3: CAGSPPTGIAYEQYF
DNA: TGTGCCGGCAGCCCGCCAACGGGAATCGCATACGAGCAGTACTTC

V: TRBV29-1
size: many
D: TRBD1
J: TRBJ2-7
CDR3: CSVNRGSSSYEQYF
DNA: TGCAGCGTGAACAGGGGGTCGAGCTCCTACGAGCAGTACTTC

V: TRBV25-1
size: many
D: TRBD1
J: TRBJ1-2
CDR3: CASSDGTGGRGYTF
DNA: TGTGCCAGCAGTGACGGGACAGGGGGACGTGGCTACACCTTC

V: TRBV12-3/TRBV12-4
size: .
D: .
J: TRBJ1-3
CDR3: CASSFSWRTGNTIYF
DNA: TGTGCCAGCAGTTTTTCTTGGAGGACTGGAAACACCATATATTTT

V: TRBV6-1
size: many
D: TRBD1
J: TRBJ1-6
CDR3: CASDDSGTGGIPLHF
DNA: TGTGCCAGCGACGATTCCGGGACAGGGGGCATACCCCTCCACTTT

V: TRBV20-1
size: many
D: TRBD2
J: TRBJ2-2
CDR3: CSARAPSGSTGELFF
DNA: TGCAGTGCTAGAGCCCCCAGCGGGAGCACCGGGGAGCTGTTTTTT

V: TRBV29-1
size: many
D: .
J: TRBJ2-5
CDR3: CSVEDRTVAETQYF
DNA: TGCAGCGTTGAAGATCGGACAGTCGCAGAGACCCAGTACTTC

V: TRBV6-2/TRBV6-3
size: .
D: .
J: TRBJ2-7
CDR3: CASIRDGTGVFEQYF
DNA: TGTGCCAGCATTAGGGACGGGACGGGTGTCTTCGAGCAGTACTTC

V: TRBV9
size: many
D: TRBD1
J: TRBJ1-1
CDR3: CASGTGLWDTEAFF
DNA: TGTGCCTCGGGGACAGGCCTTTGGGACACTGAAGCTTTCTTT

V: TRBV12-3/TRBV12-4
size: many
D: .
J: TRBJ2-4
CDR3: CASSRDEGNIQYF
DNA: TGTGCCAGCAGTCGGGACGAGGGGAACATTCAGTACTTC

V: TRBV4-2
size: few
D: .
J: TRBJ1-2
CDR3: CASSSVGALNYGYTF
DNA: TGTGCCAGCAGCTCTGTCGGGGCATTGAACTATGGCTACACCTTC